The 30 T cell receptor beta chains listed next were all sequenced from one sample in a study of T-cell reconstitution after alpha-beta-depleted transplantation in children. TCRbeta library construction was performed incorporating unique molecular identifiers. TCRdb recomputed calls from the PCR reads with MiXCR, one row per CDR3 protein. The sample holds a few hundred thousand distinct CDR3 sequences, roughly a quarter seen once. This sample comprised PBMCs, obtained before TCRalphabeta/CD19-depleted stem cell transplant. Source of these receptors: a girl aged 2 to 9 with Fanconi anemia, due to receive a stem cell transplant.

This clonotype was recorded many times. Written as DNA, the CDR3 is TGCGCCTCCGGGACTAGCGGGAGCTACAATGAGCAGTTCTTC. Translating gives CASGTSGSYNEQFF. V usage is TRBV5-1 and J usage is TRBJ2-1; 14 bases are a match to TRBD2. This CDR3 comprises 14 residues. In germline, CDR1 is SGHRS, CDR2 YFSETQ. Trimming took 10 bases from V and 3 from J; bases not matched to a gene: 3.

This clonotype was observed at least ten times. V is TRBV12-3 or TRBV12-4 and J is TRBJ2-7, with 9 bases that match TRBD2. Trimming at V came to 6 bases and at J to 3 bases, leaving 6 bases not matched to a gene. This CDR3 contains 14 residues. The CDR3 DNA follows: TGTGCCAGCAGGACTAGCGGAAAGATCTACGAGCAGTACTTC. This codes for CASRTSGKIYEQYF.

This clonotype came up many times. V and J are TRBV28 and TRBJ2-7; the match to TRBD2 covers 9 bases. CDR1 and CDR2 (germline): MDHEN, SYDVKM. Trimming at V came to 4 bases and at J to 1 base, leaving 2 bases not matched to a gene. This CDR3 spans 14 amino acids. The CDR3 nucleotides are TGTGCCAGCAGTTATGCGGGAGGGTCCTACGAGCAGTACTTC. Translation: CASSYAGGSYEQYF.

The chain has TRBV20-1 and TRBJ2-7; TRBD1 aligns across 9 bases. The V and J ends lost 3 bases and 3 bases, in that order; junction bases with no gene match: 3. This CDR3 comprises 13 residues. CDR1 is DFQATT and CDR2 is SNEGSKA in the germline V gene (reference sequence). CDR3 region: CSASWDRDYEQYF. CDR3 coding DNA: TGCAGTGCTAGTTGGGACAGGGACTACGAGCAGTACTTC.

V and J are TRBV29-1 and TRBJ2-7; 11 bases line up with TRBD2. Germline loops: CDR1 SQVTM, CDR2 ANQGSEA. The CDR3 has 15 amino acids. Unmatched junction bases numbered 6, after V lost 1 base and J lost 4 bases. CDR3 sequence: CSVEVIAGGRYEQYF. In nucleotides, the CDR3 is TGCAGCGTTGAAGTCATAGCGGGAGGGCGGTACGAGCAGTACTTC.

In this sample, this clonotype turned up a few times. The CDR3 DNA is TGCAGTGCCAAGGGAGGCGGAGATACGCAGTATTTT. Its protein is CSAKGGGDTQYF. V and J are TRBV20-1 and TRBJ2-3; possibly TRBD2 for D (6 bases). Per germline, CDR1 DFQATT and CDR2 SNEGSKA (reference sequence). Trimming took off 6 bases at V and 5 bases at J, with 12 bases between the two ends. This CDR3 contains 12 residues.

CDR3 residues: CASASGVEAYEQYF. The CDR3, as DNA: TGTGCCAGCGCTAGCGGGGTGGAAGCCTACGAGCAGTACTTC. The chain has TRBV12-3 or TRBV12-4 and TRBJ2-7; 9 bases are a match to TRBD2. With 8 bases clipped from V and 2 bases from J, the junction kept 7 bases outside the gene matches. The CDR3 is 14 amino acids.

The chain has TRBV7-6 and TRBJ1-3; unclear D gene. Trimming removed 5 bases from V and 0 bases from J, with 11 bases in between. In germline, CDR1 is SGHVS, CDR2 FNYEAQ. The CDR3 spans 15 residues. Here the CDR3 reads CASSPRWGSGNTIYF. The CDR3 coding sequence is TGTGCCAGCAGCCCAAGGTGGGGCTCTGGAAACACCATATATTTT. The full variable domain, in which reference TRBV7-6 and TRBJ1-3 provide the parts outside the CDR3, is GAGVSQSPRYKVTKRGQDVALRCDPISGHVSLYWYRQALGQGPEFLTYFNYEAQQDKSGLPNDRFSAERPEGSISTLTIQRTEQRDSAMYRCASSPRWGSGNTIYFGEGSWLTVV.

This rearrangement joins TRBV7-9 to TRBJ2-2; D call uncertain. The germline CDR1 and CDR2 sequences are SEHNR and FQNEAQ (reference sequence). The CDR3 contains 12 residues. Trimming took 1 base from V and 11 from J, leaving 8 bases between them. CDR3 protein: CASSLGVIELFF. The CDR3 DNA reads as TGTGCCAGCAGCTTAGGTGTGATAGAGCTGTTTTTT.

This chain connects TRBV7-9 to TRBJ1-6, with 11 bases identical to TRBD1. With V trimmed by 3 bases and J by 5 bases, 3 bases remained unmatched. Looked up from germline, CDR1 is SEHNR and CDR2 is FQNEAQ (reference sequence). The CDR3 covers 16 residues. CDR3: CASSFRTGGNNSPLHF. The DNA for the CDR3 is TGTGCCAGCAGCTTCCGGACAGGGGGCAATAATTCACCCCTCCACTTT.

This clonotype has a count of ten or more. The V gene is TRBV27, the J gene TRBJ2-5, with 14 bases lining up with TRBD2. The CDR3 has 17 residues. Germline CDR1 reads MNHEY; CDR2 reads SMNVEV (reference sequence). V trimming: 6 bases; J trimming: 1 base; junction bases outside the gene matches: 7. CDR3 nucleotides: TGTGCCAGCAGCCCTCTGGGACTAGCGGGAGCCCAAGAGACCCAGTACTTC. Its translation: CASSPLGLAGAQETQYF.

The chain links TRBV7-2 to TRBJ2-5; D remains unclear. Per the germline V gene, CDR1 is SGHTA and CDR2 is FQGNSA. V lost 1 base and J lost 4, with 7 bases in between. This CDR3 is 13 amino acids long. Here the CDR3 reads CASSLGPGETQYF. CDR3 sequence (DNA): TGTGCCAGCAGCTTAGGGCCCGGAGAGACCCAGTACTTC. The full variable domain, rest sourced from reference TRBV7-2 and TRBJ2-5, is GAGVSQSPSNKVTEKGKDVELRCDPISGHTALYWYRQSLGQGLEFLIYFQGNSAPDKSGLPSDRFSAERTGGSVSTLTIQRTQQEDSAVYLCASSLGPGETQYFGPGTRLLVL.

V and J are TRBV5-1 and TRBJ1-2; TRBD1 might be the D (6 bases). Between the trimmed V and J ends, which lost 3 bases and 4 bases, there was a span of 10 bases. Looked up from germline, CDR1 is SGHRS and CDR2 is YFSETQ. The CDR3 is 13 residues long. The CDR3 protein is CASSSGHVYGYTF. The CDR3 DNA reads TGCGCCAGCAGCTCGGGACACGTCTATGGCTACACCTTC.

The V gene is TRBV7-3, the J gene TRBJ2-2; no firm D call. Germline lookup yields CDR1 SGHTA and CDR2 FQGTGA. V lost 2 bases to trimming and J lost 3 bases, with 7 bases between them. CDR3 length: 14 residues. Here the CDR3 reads CASSLAVHTGELFF. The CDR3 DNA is TGTGCCAGCAGCTTAGCAGTTCACACCGGGGAGCTGTTTTTT.

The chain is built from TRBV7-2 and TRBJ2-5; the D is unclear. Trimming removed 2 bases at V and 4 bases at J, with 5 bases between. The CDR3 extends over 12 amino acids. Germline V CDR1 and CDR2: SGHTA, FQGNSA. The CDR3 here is CASSLSLETQYF. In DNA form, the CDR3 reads TGTGCCAGCAGCTTATCATTAGAGACCCAGTACTTC.

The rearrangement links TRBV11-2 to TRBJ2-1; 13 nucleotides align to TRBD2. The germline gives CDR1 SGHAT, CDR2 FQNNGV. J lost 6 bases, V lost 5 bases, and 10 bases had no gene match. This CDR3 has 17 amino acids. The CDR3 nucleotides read TGTGCCAGCAGCCCCCCAGGACTAGCGGGAGTTGCCAATGAGCAGTTCTTC. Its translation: CASSPPGLAGVANEQFF.

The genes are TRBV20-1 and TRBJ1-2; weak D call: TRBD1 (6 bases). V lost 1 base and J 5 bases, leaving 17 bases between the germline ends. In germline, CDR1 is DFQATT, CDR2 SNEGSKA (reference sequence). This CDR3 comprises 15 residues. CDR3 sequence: CSARVNRVDTYGYTF. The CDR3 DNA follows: TGCAGTGCTAGAGTTAACAGGGTAGACACGTATGGCTACACCTTC.

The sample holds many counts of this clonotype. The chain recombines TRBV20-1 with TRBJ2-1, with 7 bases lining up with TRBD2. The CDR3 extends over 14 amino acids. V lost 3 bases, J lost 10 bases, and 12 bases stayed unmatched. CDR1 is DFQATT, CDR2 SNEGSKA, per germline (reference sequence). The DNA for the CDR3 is TGCAGTGCTAGTGGACCCGGGCTAGCGGCAGAGCAGTTCTTC. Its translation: CSASGPGLAAEQFF.

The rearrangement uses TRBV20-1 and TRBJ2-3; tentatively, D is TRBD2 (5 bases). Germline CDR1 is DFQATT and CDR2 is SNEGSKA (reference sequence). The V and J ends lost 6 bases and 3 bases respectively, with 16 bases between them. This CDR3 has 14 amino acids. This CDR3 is CSASAGSGTDTQYF. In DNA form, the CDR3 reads TGCAGTGCGAGTGCGGGTTCTGGAACAGATACGCAGTATTTT.

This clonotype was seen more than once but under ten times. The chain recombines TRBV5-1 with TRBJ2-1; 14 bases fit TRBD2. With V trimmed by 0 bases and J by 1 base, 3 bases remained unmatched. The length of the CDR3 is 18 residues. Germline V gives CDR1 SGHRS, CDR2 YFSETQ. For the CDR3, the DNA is TGCGCCAGCAGCTTGGGACTAGCGGGAGGGAGGTCCTACAATGAGCAGTTCTTC. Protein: CASSLGLAGGRSYNEQFF.

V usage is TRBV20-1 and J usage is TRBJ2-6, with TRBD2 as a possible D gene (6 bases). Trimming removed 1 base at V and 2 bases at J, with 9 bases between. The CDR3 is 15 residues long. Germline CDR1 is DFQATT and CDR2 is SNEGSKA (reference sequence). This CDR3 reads CSARVPGAGANVLTF. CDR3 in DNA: TGCAGTGCTAGAGTCCCGGGGGCTGGGGCCAACGTCCTGACTTTC.

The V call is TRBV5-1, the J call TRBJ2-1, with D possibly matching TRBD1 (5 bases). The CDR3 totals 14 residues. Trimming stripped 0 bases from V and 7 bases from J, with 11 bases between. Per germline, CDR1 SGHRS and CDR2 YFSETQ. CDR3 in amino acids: CASSLAGLRNEQFF. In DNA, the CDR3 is TGCGCCAGCAGCTTGGCAGGGCTTAGGAATGAGCAGTTCTTC.

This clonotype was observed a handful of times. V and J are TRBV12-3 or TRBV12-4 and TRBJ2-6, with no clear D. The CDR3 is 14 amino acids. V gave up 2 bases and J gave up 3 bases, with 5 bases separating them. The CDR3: CASSLKDGANVLTF. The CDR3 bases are TGTGCCAGCAGTTTAAAGGATGGGGCCAACGTCCTGACTTTC.

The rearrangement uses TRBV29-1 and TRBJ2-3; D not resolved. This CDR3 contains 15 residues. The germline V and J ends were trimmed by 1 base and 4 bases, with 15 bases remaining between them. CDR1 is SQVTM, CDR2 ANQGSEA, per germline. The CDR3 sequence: CSVEVRRHSPDTQYF. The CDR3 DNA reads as TGCAGCGTTGAAGTGAGACGACACTCCCCAGATACGCAGTATTTT.

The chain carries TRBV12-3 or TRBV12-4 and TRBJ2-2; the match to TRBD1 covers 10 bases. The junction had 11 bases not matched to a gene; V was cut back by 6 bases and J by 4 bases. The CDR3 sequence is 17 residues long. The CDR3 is CASSSLAGTGVTGELFF. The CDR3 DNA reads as TGTGCCAGCAGCTCGCTTGCCGGGACAGGGGTCACCGGGGAGCTGTTTTTT.

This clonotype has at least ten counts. The CDR3 DNA reads TGTGCCAGCAGCAAAGGAGAAAGCCGGGGGGATTTTCGGAGCAAAAACATTCAGTACTTC. Translation gives CASSKGESRGDFRSKNIQYF. J is TRBJ2-4 and V is TRBV21-1; the D segment call TRBD1 is taken from the table without a DNA check. TRBV21-1 is described as a pseudogene. The CDR3 sequence is 20 residues long.

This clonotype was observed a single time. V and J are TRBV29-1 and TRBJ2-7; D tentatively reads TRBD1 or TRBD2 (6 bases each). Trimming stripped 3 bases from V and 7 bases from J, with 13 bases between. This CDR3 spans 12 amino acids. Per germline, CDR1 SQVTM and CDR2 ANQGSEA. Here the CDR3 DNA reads TGCAGCGTTGAGTGGGGGGCAGGGGAGCAGTACTTC. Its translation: CSVEWGAGEQYF.

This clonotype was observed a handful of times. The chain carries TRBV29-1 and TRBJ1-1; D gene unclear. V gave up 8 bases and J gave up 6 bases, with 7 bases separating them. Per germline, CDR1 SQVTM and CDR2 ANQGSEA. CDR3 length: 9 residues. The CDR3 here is CSTDAEAFF. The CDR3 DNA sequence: TGCAGCACCGACGCTGAAGCTTTCTTT. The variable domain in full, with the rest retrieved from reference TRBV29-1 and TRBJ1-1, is SAVISQKPSRDICQRGTSLTIQCQVDSQVTMMFWYRQQPGQSLTLIATANQGSEATYESGFVIDKFPISRPNLTFSTLTVSNMSPEDSSIYLCSTDAEAFFGQGTRLTVV.

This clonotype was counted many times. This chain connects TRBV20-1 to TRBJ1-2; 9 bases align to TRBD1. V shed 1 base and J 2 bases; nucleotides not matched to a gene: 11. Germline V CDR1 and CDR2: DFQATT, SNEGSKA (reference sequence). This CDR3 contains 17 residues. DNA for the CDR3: TGCAGTGCTAGAGCCCTATACCCGGGACAGGGAAACTATGGCTACACCTTC. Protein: CSARALYPGQGNYGYTF.

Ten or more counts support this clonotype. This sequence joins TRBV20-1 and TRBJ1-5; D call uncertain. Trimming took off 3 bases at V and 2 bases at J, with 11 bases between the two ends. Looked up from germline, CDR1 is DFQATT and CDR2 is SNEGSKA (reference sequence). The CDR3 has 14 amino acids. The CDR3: CSASSSGGNQPQHF. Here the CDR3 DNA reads TGCAGTGCTAGTAGTTCTGGGGGCAATCAGCCCCAGCATTTT.